This entry describes one T cell receptor beta chain. Its antigen is unidentified. These data come from a study of T cell responses to AZD1222 COVID-19 vaccine. Second-dose intervals near 4 or 12 weeks were combined. TCRdb's copy holds only in-frame clones and misses some; the assay was immunoSEQ multiplex PCR. The table has 150,000 to 200,000 clones, 91% seen once. Notes on the study in general: The donor group comprised mostly white British people and more females; the analysis possibly underestimated clonal diversity. CD4 TCRs linked to vaccination spanned spike, dominating at 160-218 and 743-854. Baseline serology detected seropositivity in only a handful of AZD1222 recipients.

The TCR originated in an adult who received the AZD1222 COVID-19 vaccine. This material consisted of peripheral blood, taken 28 days after the second AZD1222 dose.

The CDR3 is CASSFWTENSPLHF. The CDR3 nucleotides are TGTGCCAGCAGCTTTTGGACAGAGAATTCACCCCTCCACTTT. The rearrangement joins TRBV6-5 to TRBJ1-6, with D perhaps matching TRBD1 (6 bases). This CDR3 has 14 amino acids. The germline CDR1 and CDR2 sequences are MNHEY and SVGAGI. Trimming removed 6 bases from V and 7 bases from J, with 13 bases in between.